Below, 31 T cell receptor beta chains from the same sample are listed, as sequenced in a study of T cell changes during pregnancy in multiple sclerosis. Sequencing was performed with immunoSEQ multiplex PCR; in TCRdb, only in-frame clones are kept and a portion is missing. Of 90,000 to 120,000 clones in the sample, 80% to 95% were seen once. The source was peripheral blood, collected in the third trimester of pregnancy. All receptors come from a female donor in good health, enrolled as a control in a pregnancy study.

This clone was detected only once. This chain uses TRBV4-3 with TRBJ1-2, with D maybe TRBD1 (6 bases). V lost 0 bases, J lost 0 bases, and 11 bases lay in between. The CDR3 loop spans 16 amino acids. The V gene's germline CDR1 is LGHNA and CDR2 YSLEER. The CDR3 DNA reads as TGCGCCAGCAGCCAAGATGGGGGCGGTCCTAACTATGGCTACACCTTC. As protein: CASSQDGGGPNYGYTF.

This chain connects TRBV30 to TRBJ2-5; tentatively, D is TRBD2 (5 bases). V dropped 5 bases and J dropped 2 bases, with 6 bases sitting between them. The germline CDR1 and CDR2 sequences are GTSNPN and SVGIG (reference sequence). CDR3 size: 11 residues. Written as DNA, the CDR3 is TGTGCCTGGTCGGGGCAAGAGACCCAGTACTTC. Its translation is CAWSGQETQYF.

The chain joins TRBV2 to TRBJ2-5; 8 bases align to TRBD2. The CDR3 extends over 15 amino acids. Per the germline V gene, CDR1 is SNHLY and CDR2 is FYNNEI. V lost 11 bases to trimming and J lost 12 bases; unmatched junction nucleotides: 23. The CDR3 DNA follows: TGTGCCGCCGGTGGGAATCCGAGCGGGGGCCGACAAAAGTACTTC. This translates into CAAGGNPSGGRQKYF.

The chain recombines TRBV9 with TRBJ2-1; D is unresolved. Germline V gene data show CDR1 as SGDLS and CDR2 as YYNGEE. This CDR3 has 12 amino acids. The germline V and J ends were trimmed by 3 bases and 7 bases, with 8 bases remaining between them. The CDR3 loop is CASSGIRNEQFF. The CDR3 DNA reads TGTGCCAGCAGCGGTATCAGGAATGAGCAGTTCTTC.

This chain links TRBV6-1 with TRBJ1-2; 8 bases are a match to TRBD1. Germline V lookup: CDR1 MNHNS, CDR2 SASEGT. The CDR3 is made up of 15 amino acids. V shed 6 bases, J shed 4 bases, and the junction held 10 bases outside the gene matches. This chain's CDR3 is CASSLMDRDGYGYTF. Here the CDR3 DNA reads TGTGCCAGCAGCCTCATGGACAGGGACGGCTATGGCTACACCTTC.

This chain joins TRBV6-1 and TRBJ1-2; D call uncertain. Germline CDR1 and CDR2: MNHNS and SASEGT. V lost 0 bases and J 1 base, leaving 18 bases between the germline ends. The CDR3 runs 18 residues. The CDR3 is CASSEASPLDSINYGYTF. DNA for the CDR3: TGTGCCAGCAGTGAAGCCTCCCCGTTAGATTCGATTAACTATGGCTACACCTTC.

The chain joins TRBV7-2 to TRBJ1-1, with D perhaps TRBD1 (5 bases). Between the trimmed V and J ends, which lost 5 bases and 4 bases, there was a span of 11 bases. CDR1 SGHTA and CDR2 FQGNSA come from the germline V gene. This CDR3 is 13 amino acids long. The CDR3 DNA follows: TGTGCCAGCAGCCGGATGGGGGGCACTGAAGCTTTCTTT. Its translation is CASSRMGGTEAFF. Filled out from reference TRBV7-2 and TRBJ1-1, the complete variable domain reads GAGVSQSPSNKVTEKGKDVELRCDPISGHTALYWYRQSLGQGLEFLIYFQGNSAPDKSGLPSDRFSAERTGGSVSTLTIQRTQQEDSAVYLCASSRMGGTEAFFGQGTRLTVV.

This chain connects TRBV7-9 to TRBJ1-4, with 7 bases identical to TRBD1. The ends lost 5 bases at V and 4 bases at J; junction bases unmatched: 7. The CDR3 length is 15 residues. In germline, CDR1 is SEHNR, CDR2 FQNEAQ (reference sequence). This CDR3 is CASSRGTGDNEKLFF. CDR3 bases: TGTGCCAGCAGCCGGGGAACAGGGGATAATGAAAAACTGTTTTTT.

V usage is TRBV14 and J usage is TRBJ1-2; TRBD1 aligns across 10 bases. The germline gives CDR1 SGHDN, CDR2 FVKESK. The V gene end was trimmed by 4 bases and the J gene end by 3 bases; junction bases not matched to a gene: 8. The CDR3 is 16 residues long. This CDR3 is CASSPITGTGDYGYTF. The CDR3 coding sequence is TGTGCCAGCAGCCCGATAACCGGGACAGGGGACTATGGCTACACCTTC. The full variable domain, rest sourced from reference TRBV14 and TRBJ1-2, is EAGVTQFPSHSVIEKGQTVTLRCDPISGHDNLYWYRRVMGKEIKFLLHFVKESKQDESGMPNNRFLAERTGGTYSTLKVQPAELEDSGVYFCASSPITGTGDYGYTFGSGTRLTVV.

The J gene is TRBJ1-1, the V gene TRBV30; no definite D call. Per germline, CDR1 GTSNPN and CDR2 SVGIG (reference sequence). Trimming took off 0 bases at V and 0 bases at J, with 11 bases between the two ends. The CDR3 totals 15 residues. CDR3 amino acids: CAWSVVHGLNTEAFF. The CDR3 region has the DNA TGTGCCTGGAGTGTTGTTCACGGGTTGAACACTGAAGCTTTCTTT.

This clone showed up just once. The chain is built from TRBV30 and TRBJ2-7, with D possibly matching TRBD2 (6 bases). This CDR3 is built from 13 residues. In germline, CDR1 is GTSNPN, CDR2 SVGIG (reference sequence). V was pared by 2 bases and J by 5 bases, with 13 bases between. The CDR3 is CAWSLSGGDEQYF. As DNA, the CDR3 is TGTGCCTGGAGTCTGAGTGGAGGGGACGAGCAGTACTTC.

CDR3 nucleotides: TGTGCCAGCAGCTTTCTAACCGATCATTATAATTCACCCCTCCACTTT. This codes for CASSFLTDHYNSPLHF. The J gene is TRBJ1-6, the V gene TRBV5-6; D not resolved. CDR1 and CDR2 (germline): SGHDT, YYEEEE. The CDR3 spans 16 residues. V was pared by 2 bases and J by 4 bases, with 13 bases between.

This clone was seen only once. The rearrangement joins TRBV7-9 to TRBJ1-2; TRBD1 matches at 7 bases. Germline CDR1 and CDR2: SEHNR and FQNEAQ (reference sequence). V trimming: 3 bases; J trimming: 6 bases; junction bases outside the gene matches: 4. The CDR3 consists of 13 residues. The CDR3 sequence: CASSFDRVNGYTF. In nucleotides, the CDR3 is TGTGCCAGCAGCTTCGACAGGGTCAATGGCTACACCTTC. The full variable domain, completed using reference TRBV7-9 and TRBJ1-2, is DTGVSQNPRHKITKRGQNVTFRCDPISEHNRLYWYRQTLGQGPEFLTYFQNEAQLEKSRLLSDRFSAERPKGSFSTLEIQRTEQGDSAMYLCASSFDRVNGYTFGSGTRLTVV.

The chain employs TRBV19 and TRBJ1-6; the D is unclear. Trimming took off 3 bases at V and 0 bases at J, with 9 bases between the two ends. CDR1 is LNHDA, CDR2 SQIVND, per germline (reference sequence). The CDR3 runs to 16 residues. The CDR3 DNA sequence: TGTGCCAGTAGTATCGCAGGAATCTCCTATAATTCACCCCTCCACTTT. Translating gives CASSIAGISYNSPLHF.

The chain carries TRBV7-8 and TRBJ1-3, with D unresolved. This CDR3 spans 13 amino acids. Germline lookup yields CDR1 SGHVS and CDR2 FQNEAQ. Trimming cost V 5 bases and J 1 base, with 6 bases left between them. CDR3 in amino acids: CASSRGSGNTIYF. For the CDR3, the DNA is TGTGCCAGCAGCCGGGGATCTGGAAACACCATATATTTT.

The chain employs TRBV9 and TRBJ1-6; D perhaps matches TRBD1 (6 bases). Germline CDR1 reads SGDLS; CDR2 reads YYNGEE. The CDR3 extends over 15 amino acids. Deletions cut 0 bases from V and 10 bases from J, with 14 bases between. CDR3 nucleotides: TGTGCCAGCAGCGTAGGAGGGGGAGTTTGGTCACCCCTCCACTTT. Protein: CASSVGGGVWSPLHF.

V usage is TRBV4-2 and J usage is TRBJ1-2; D ambiguous. The germline V gene encodes CDR1 LGHNA and CDR2 YNFKEQ. Trimming cost V 1 base and J 5 bases, with 14 bases left between them. The CDR3 covers 15 residues. This CDR3 is CASSQAGGVRYGYTF. The CDR3 region has the DNA TGTGCCAGCAGCCAAGCGGGAGGAGTACGGTATGGCTACACCTTC.

This chain links TRBV11-1 with TRBJ2-7; D is possibly TRBD2 (5 bases). The CDR3 consists of 16 residues. Per germline, CDR1 SGHAT and CDR2 FQDESV (reference sequence). V was shortened by 2 bases and J by 0 bases, with 14 bases between the two germline ends. CDR3 protein: CASSLSGAGTSYEQYF. CDR3 bases: TGTGCCAGCAGCTTAAGCGGCGCCGGTACCTCCTACGAGCAGTACTTC.

The chain recombines TRBV4-3 with TRBJ1-1, with D perhaps matching TRBD1 (6 bases). Trimming took off 0 bases at V and 1 base at J, with 9 bases between the two ends. Germline CDR1 and CDR2: LGHNA and YSLEER. The CDR3 has 15 amino acids. Here the CDR3 reads CASSQDPGQNTEAFF. In DNA form, the CDR3 reads TGCGCCAGCAGCCAAGATCCGGGACAGAACACTGAAGCTTTCTTT.

The chain has TRBV7-9 and TRBJ1-2, with a tentative D call TRBD1 (6 bases). The germline V gene has CDR1 SEHNR and CDR2 FQNEAQ (reference sequence). V was shortened by 5 bases and J by 8 bases, with 21 bases between the two germline ends. The CDR3 is made up of 15 amino acids. The CDR3 protein is CASSENTGFPPGYTF. In DNA form, the CDR3 reads TGTGCCAGCAGCGAGAACACAGGGTTCCCTCCGGGCTACACCTTC.

The chain couples TRBV7-3 to TRBJ1-2, with TRBD1 matching 9 bases. The CDR3 has 13 residues. Per the germline V gene, CDR1 is SGHTA and CDR2 is FQGTGA. With V trimmed by 5 bases and J by 4 bases, 2 bases remained unmatched. CDR3 residues: CASSAGQGYGYTF. CDR3 bases: TGTGCCAGCAGCGCGGGACAGGGCTATGGCTACACCTTC.

The chain has TRBV19 and TRBJ1-5; TRBD1 agrees at 8 bases. The trim removed 4 bases at V and 9 bases at J, leaving 11 bases unmatched. Germline V gene sequence: CDR1 LNHDA, CDR2 SQIVND (reference sequence). This CDR3 contains 15 residues. The CDR3 nucleotides are TGTGCCAGTAGTACCCAAGGACAGGGTACCAGGCCCCAGCATTTT. This sequence encodes CASSTQGQGTRPQHF.

The chain carries TRBV9 and TRBJ2-1; TRBD2 aligns across 13 bases. V dropped 4 bases and J dropped 6; count of bases not matched to a gene: 10. The CDR3 extends over 17 amino acids. Germline V lookup: CDR1 SGDLS, CDR2 YYNGEE. CDR3 DNA: TGTGCCAGCAGCTGGACTAGCGGGGGAGCGGTAGGCAATGAGCAGTTCTTC. This sequence encodes CASSWTSGGAVGNEQFF. Filled out from reference TRBV9 and TRBJ2-1, the complete variable domain reads DSGVTQTPKHLITATGQRVTLRCSPRSGDLSVYWYQQSLDQGLQFLIQYYNGEERAKGNILERFSAQQFPDLHSELNLSSLELGDSALYFCASSWTSGGAVGNEQFFGPGTRLTVL.

J is TRBJ1-2 and V is TRBV4-2, with 7 bases matching TRBD1. This CDR3 is 14 amino acids long. The V gene end was trimmed by 4 bases and the J gene end by 4 bases; junction bases not matched to a gene: 6. Germline V lookup: CDR1 LGHNA, CDR2 YNFKEQ. The CDR3 loop is CASSPQTGSYGYTF. In nucleotides, the CDR3 is TGTGCCAGCAGCCCTCAGACAGGGTCCTATGGCTACACCTTC.

The rearrangement uses TRBV6-5 and TRBJ1-6; D is perhaps TRBD1 (5 bases). The germline V gene has CDR1 MNHEY and CDR2 SVGAGI. The CDR3 runs to 13 residues. Trimming removed 3 bases from V and 15 bases from J, with 15 bases in between. The CDR3 loop reads CASSYASQGLLHF. In DNA form, the CDR3 reads TGTGCCAGCAGTTATGCTTCCCAGGGCCTCCTCCACTTT.

V is TRBV5-5 and J is TRBJ1-1; possibly TRBD1 for D (6 bases). CDR3 length: 16 residues. V shed 0 bases and J shed 0 bases, with 12 bases lying between them. Looked up from germline, CDR1 is SGHKS and CDR2 is YYEKEE (reference sequence). The CDR3 here is CASSLGATGLNTEAFF. In DNA form, the CDR3 reads TGTGCCAGCAGCTTGGGGGCCACAGGGCTGAACACTGAAGCTTTCTTT.

The chain's CDR3 is CASSGTSGGRVNIQYF. CDR3 DNA: TGTGCCAGCAGTGGGACTAGCGGGGGGCGGGTAAACATTCAGTACTTC. V is TRBV6-1 and J is TRBJ2-4, with 14 positions matching TRBD2. The CDR3 extends over 16 amino acids. The germline gives CDR1 MNHNS, CDR2 SASEGT. Germline trimming cut 4 bases from V and 6 bases from J; bases unmatched to any gene: 5.

V gene TRBV19 combines with J gene TRBJ2-7; no clear D gene. Germline loops: CDR1 LNHDA, CDR2 SQIVND (reference sequence). The ends were cut back, 5 bases at V and 0 bases at J, with 8 bases in the middle. CDR3 length equals 13 residues. For the CDR3, the DNA is TGTGCCAGTAGTCCCGGGTCCTCCTACGAGCAGTACTTC. It yields the protein CASSPGSSYEQYF.

The chain has TRBV9 and TRBJ2-3; 8 positions match TRBD2. Germline-derived CDR1 and CDR2 are SGDLS and YYNGEE. Germline trimming cut 0 bases from V and 4 bases from J; bases unmatched to any gene: 13. This CDR3 is built from 18 residues. The CDR3 spells CASSVAIGGGDVADTQYF. Here the CDR3 DNA reads TGTGCCAGCAGCGTAGCTATCGGGGGGGGTGACGTTGCAGATACGCAGTATTTT.

This clone appeared once. The CDR3 bases are TGTGCCAGCAGCTCGACAGGGGACTCCTACGAGCAGTACTTC. This codes for CASSSTGDSYEQYF. The V and J genes are TRBV7-3 and TRBJ2-7; 8 bases fit TRBD1. The CDR3 covers 14 residues. Germline lookup yields CDR1 SGHTA and CDR2 FQGTGA. V gave up 4 bases and J gave up 0 bases; unmatched junction bases: 2.

The chain links TRBV5-6 to TRBJ2-2; TRBD1 agrees at 9 bases. The CDR3 consists of 17 residues. From germline, CDR1 is SGHDT and CDR2 YYEEEE. V lost 3 bases, J lost 4 bases, and 10 bases stayed unmatched. Here the CDR3 DNA reads TGTGCCAGCAGCTCGACAGGGGGAAGGTCGGGCACCGGGGAGCTGTTTTTT. This translates into CASSSTGGRSGTGELFF.